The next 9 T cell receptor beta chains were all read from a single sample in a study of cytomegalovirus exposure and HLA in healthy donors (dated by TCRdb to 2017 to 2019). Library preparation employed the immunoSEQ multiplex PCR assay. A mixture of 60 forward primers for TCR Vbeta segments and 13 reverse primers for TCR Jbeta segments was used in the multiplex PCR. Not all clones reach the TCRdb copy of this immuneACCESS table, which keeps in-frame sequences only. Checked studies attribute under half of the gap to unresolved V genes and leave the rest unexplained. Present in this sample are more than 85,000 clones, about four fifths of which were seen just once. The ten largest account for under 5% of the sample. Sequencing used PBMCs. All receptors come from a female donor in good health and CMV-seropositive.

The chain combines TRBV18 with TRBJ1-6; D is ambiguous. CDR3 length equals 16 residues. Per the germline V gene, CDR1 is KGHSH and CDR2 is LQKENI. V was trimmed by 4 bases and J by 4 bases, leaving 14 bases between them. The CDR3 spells CASSLPAREYNSPLHF. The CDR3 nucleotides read TGTGCCAGCTCACTGCCCGCTAGAGAATATAATTCACCCCTCCACTTT.

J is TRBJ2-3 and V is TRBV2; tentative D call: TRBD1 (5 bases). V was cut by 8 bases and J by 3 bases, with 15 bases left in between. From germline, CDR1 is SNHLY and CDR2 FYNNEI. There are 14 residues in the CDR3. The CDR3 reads CASDLGLLTDTQYF. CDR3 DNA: TGTGCCAGCGATCTGGGGCTTCTGACAGATACGCAGTATTTT.

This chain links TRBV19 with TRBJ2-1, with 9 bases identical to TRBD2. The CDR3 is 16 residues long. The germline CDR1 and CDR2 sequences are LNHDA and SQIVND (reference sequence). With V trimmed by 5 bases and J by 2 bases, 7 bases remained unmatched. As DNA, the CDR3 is TGTGCCAGTAGTCCGGGACTAGCAAAGGCCTACAATGAGCAGTTCTTC. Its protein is CASSPGLAKAYNEQFF.

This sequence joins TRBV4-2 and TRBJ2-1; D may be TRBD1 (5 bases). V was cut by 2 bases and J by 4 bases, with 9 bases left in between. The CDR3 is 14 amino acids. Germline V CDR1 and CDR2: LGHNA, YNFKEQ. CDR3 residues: CASSQLDSYNEQFF. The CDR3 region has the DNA TGTGCCAGCAGCCAACTAGACAGTTACAATGAGCAGTTCTTC.

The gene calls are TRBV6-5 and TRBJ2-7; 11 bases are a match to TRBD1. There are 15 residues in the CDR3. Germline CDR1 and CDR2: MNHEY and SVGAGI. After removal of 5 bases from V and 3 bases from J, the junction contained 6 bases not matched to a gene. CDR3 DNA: TGTGCCAGCAGTAGATACGGGACAGGGGGCTACGAGCAGTACTTC. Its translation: CASSRYGTGGYEQYF.

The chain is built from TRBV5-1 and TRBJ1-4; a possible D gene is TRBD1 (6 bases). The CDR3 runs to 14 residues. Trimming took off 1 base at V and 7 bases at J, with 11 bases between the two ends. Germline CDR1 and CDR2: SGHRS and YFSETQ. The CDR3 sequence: CASSLLGAGEKLFF. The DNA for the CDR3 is TGCGCCAGCAGCTTGCTGGGGGCCGGTGAAAAACTGTTTTTT.

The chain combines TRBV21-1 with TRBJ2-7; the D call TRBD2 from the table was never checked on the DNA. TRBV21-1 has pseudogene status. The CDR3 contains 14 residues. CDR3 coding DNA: TGTGCCAGCAGAAAAGCGGGAGCCATCCACGAGCAGTACTTC. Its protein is CASRKAGAIHEQYF.

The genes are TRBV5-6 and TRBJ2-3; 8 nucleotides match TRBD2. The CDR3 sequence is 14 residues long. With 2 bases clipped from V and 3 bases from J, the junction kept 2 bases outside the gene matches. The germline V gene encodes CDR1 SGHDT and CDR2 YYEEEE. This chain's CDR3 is CASSFPGGTDTQYF. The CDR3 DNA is TGTGCCAGCAGCTTTCCGGGGGGGACAGATACGCAGTATTTT. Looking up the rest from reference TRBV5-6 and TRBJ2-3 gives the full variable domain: DAGVTQSPTHLIKTRGQQVTLRCSPKSGHDTVSWYQQALGQGPQFIFQYYEEEERQRGNFPDRFSGHQFPNYSSELNVNALLLGDSALYLCASSFPGGTDTQYFGPGTRLTVL.

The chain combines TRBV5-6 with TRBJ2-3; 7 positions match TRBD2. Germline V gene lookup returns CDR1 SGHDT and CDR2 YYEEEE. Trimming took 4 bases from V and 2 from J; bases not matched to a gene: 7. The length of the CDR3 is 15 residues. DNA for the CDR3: TGTGCCAGCAGCCTACCTAGCGGCCCCACAGATACGCAGTATTTT. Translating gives CASSLPSGPTDTQYF. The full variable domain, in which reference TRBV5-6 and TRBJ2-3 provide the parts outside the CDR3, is DAGVTQSPTHLIKTRGQQVTLRCSPKSGHDTVSWYQQALGQGPQFIFQYYEEEERQRGNFPDRFSGHQFPNYSSELNVNALLLGDSALYLCASSLPSGPTDTQYFGPGTRLTVL.